These T cell receptor beta chains were read from a single sample in a study of spatial heterogeneity in lung cancer. MiXCR, applied by TCRdb to the 5' RACE reads, yields one record per CDR3 protein. The sample records about 2,900 distinct CDR3 sequences, about 18% being singletons. Source: normal lung tissue next to the tumor, taken at surgery. The receptors derive from a female donor with early-stage non-small cell lung cancer. The CDR3 runs from the conserved cysteine through the conserved F or W. D genes are given only for firm matches. The listing skips clone size in some rows; elsewhere it reads once, few, many or a size class.

12	TRBV3-1	medium-sized	TRBD1	TRBJ1-5	CASSQEQGNQHF	TGTGCCAGCAGCCAAGAACAGGGGAACCAGCATTTT
16	TRBV30	many	TRBD2	TRBJ2-1	CAWSSLSGRSYNEQFF	TGTGCCTGGAGCTCTTTAAGCGGGAGGTCATACAATGAGCAGTTCTTC
15	TRBV7-8	.	TRBD1	TRBJ2-7	CASSLDRVSSYEQYF	TGTGCCAGCAGCCTGGACAGGGTGAGCTCCTACGAGCAGTACTTC
11	TRBV2	.	.	TRBJ2-7	CASKREVEQYF	TGTGCCTCAAAGAGGGAGGTTGAGCAGTACTTC
14	TRBV7-2	medium-sized	.	TRBJ1-5	CASSPGFEGQPQHF	TGTGCCAGCAGCCCAGGTTTCGAAGGGCAGCCCCAGCATTTT
15	TRBV29-1	many	.	TRBJ2-5	CSVEDRINGQETQYF	TGCAGCGTTGAAGATCGAATTAACGGCCAAGAGACCCAGTACTTC
15	TRBV6-5	medium-sized	.	TRBJ2-2	CASSSVWQTTGELFF	TGTGCCAGCAGTTCGGTTTGGCAGACCACCGGGGAGCTGTTTTTT
15	TRBV2	few	TRBD2	TRBJ2-1	CASSDSGRAYNEQFF	TGTGCCAGCAGTGATTCCGGGAGGGCATACAATGAGCAGTTCTTC
15	TRBV20-1	large	TRBD2	TRBJ2-4	CSAIPGLASRNIQYF	TGCAGTGCTATTCCGGGACTAGCGAGTAGAAACATTCAGTACTTC
13	TRBV12-3/TRBV12-4	few	.	TRBJ1-1	CASSLGVHTEAFF	TGTGCCAGCAGTTTGGGGGTGCACACTGAAGCTTTCTTT
12	TRBV7-2	medium-sized	.	TRBJ2-7	CASSSSGYEQYF	TGTGCCAGCAGCTCGTCAGGGTACGAGCAGTACTTC
15	TRBV11-2	medium-sized	.	TRBJ2-3	CASSLRQPITDTQYF	TGTGCCAGCAGCTTAAGGCAGCCCATCACAGATACGCAGTATTTT
13	TRBV19	medium-sized	.	TRBJ2-1	CASSGSIYNEQFF	TGTGCCAGTAGTGGCAGTATTTACAATGAGCAGTTCTTC
16	TRBV28	medium-sized	.	TRBJ1-1	CASRHQLRGQNTEAFF	TGTGCCAGCAGGCATCAGTTGCGGGGGCAGAACACTGAAGCTTTCTTT
14	TRBV7-2	medium-sized	.	TRBJ2-7	CASSLEVGVGEQYF	TGTGCCAGCAGCTTAGAGGTGGGAGTAGGGGAGCAGTACTTC
15	TRBV7-2	medium-sized	.	TRBJ2-1	CASSLDQGSYNEQFF	TGTGCCAGCAGCTTAGATCAGGGCTCCTACAATGAGCAGTTCTTC
15	TRBV30	medium-sized	TRBD2	TRBJ2-1	CAWSVLGAGVDEQFF	TGTGCCTGGAGTGTACTGGGAGCGGGAGTAGATGAGCAGTTCTTC
14	TRBV6-5	medium-sized	TRBD1	TRBJ1-1	CASSSRTGNTEAFF	TGTGCCAGCAGTTCCCGGACAGGCAACACTGAAGCTTTCTTT
12	TRBV7-2	many	.	TRBJ2-1	CASSGGYNEQFF	TGTGCCAGCAGCGGAGGGTACAATGAGCAGTTCTTC
18	TRBV6-2/TRBV6-3	many	.	TRBJ2-1	CASTTLGGGGSSYNEQFF	TGTGCCAGCACTACACTGGGAGGCGGAGGTTCCTCCTACAATGAGCAGTTCTTC
12	TRBV7-7	medium-sized	.	TRBJ2-2	CASSSVAGELFF	TGTGCTAGCAGCTCCGTGGCCGGGGAGCTGTTTTTT
16	TRBV11-2	many	.	TRBJ2-3	CASSLGLPTSTDTQYF	TGTGCCAGCAGCTTAGGTTTGCCTACTAGCACAGATACGCAGTATTTT
13	TRBV27	few	.	TRBJ1-4	CASSQRINEKLFF	TGTGCCAGCAGTCAGCGAATCAATGAAAAACTGTTTTTT
13	TRBV20-1	.	TRBD2	TRBJ2-1	CSAPRGDHNEQFF	TGCAGTGCTCCGCGGGGGGACCACAATGAGCAGTTCTTC
14	TRBV7-9	.	.	TRBJ1-4	CAVPYRDPTERLFF	TGTGCCGTACCCTACAGGGATCCCACGGAGAGACTGTTTTTT
15	TRBV6-5	medium-sized	.	TRBJ2-1	CASRGTTGSYNEQFF	TGTGCCAGCAGGGGGACCACCGGGTCCTACAATGAGCAGTTCTTC
18	TRBV7-9	few	TRBD2	TRBJ2-6	CASSQGLAGASGANVLTF	TGTGCCAGCAGCCAGGGACTAGCGGGGGCTTCTGGGGCCAACGTCCTGACTTTC
15	TRBV6-2/TRBV6-3	medium-sized	.	TRBJ2-6	CASNPTGSGANVLTF	TGTGCCAGCAACCCCACGGGCTCTGGGGCCAACGTCCTGACTTTC
14	TRBV5-1	few	.	TRBJ2-7	CASSLDSIPYEQYF	TGCGCCAGCAGCTTGGACAGTATCCCCTACGAGCAGTACTTC
15	TRBV2	large	TRBD1	TRBJ2-1	CASRAGTGASNEQFF	TGTGCCAGCAGGGCCGGGACAGGGGCCTCCAATGAGCAGTTCTTC
14	TRBV11-2	large	.	TRBJ2-5	CASTPQLVGETQYF	TGTGCCAGCACCCCGCAGCTAGTAGGAGAGACCCAGTACTTC
14	TRBV20-1	many	.	TRBJ2-5	CSAPSRGWQETQYF	TGCAGTGCTCCGTCGAGGGGTTGGCAAGAGACCCAGTACTTC
16	TRBV3-1	medium-sized	TRBD1	TRBJ2-2	CASSRPGQGVVGELFF	TGTGCCAGCAGCCGGCCGGGACAGGGGGTTGTCGGGGAGCTGTTTTTT